These 7 T cell receptor beta chains share one sample of origin, sequenced in a study of CD8 T cells in ankylosing spondylitis. Study conclusions and caveats: Apparently characteristic of ankylosing spondylitis blood was a TCR beta motif (eight highly homologous variants).

Each CDR3 protein is one row after TCRdb ran MiXCR on the 5' RACE reads. The sample includes approximately 440,000 distinct CDR3 sequences, 17% of them seen just once. These receptors are not linked to any known antigen. Sequencing input: blood, either unsorted or a sorted T cell fraction (not recorded which). These receptors all come from a male donor with ankylosing spondylitis.

The chain carries TRBV6-1 and TRBJ2-5; weak D call: TRBD2 (6 bases). Trimming cost V 2 bases and J 5 bases, with 21 bases left between them. Germline-derived CDR1 and CDR2 are MNHNS and SASEGT. The CDR3 totals 17 residues. CDR3 sequence: CASSEFHRLGRGETQYF. The DNA of the CDR3 is TGTGCCAGCAGTGAATTCCACCGACTAGGCCGGGGGGAGACCCAGTACTTC.

The V gene is TRBV5-5, the J gene TRBJ2-7; TRBD1 agrees at 10 bases. CDR1 SGHKS and CDR2 YYEKEE come from the germline V gene (reference sequence). The CDR3 extends over 15 amino acids. V lost 3 bases, J lost 2 bases, and 5 bases stayed unmatched. CDR3 residues: CASSSGQGSAYEQYF. As DNA, the CDR3 is TGTGCCAGCAGCTCGGGACAGGGGTCGGCCTACGAGCAGTACTTC.

V usage is TRBV9 and J usage is TRBJ1-3; no reliable D call. V lost 2 bases, J lost 0 bases, and 6 bases lay in between. Per the germline V gene, CDR1 is SGDLS and CDR2 is YYNGEE. The CDR3 is 14 residues long. CDR3 nucleotides: TGTGCCAGCAGCGTGGAGGCCTCTGGAAACACCATATATTTT. It encodes CASSVEASGNTIYF.

The CDR3 sequence is CASTEQGGYGYTF. In DNA, the CDR3 is TGTGCCAGCACCGAACAGGGGGGCTATGGCTACACCTTC. This chain links TRBV12-3 or TRBV12-4 with TRBJ1-2; TRBD1 aligns across 8 bases. Trimming took 7 bases from V and 4 from J; bases not matched to a gene: 5. The length of the CDR3 is 13 residues.

The chain uses TRBV20-1 and TRBJ2-1; 11 bases match TRBD2. Germline values: CDR1 DFQATT, CDR2 SNEGSKA (reference sequence). The CDR3 has 14 amino acids. Trimming took 7 bases from V and 6 from J; bases not matched to a gene: 8. DNA of the CDR3: TGCAGTGTTAGGGGTAGCGGGAGGGCCAATGAGCAGTTCTTC. Its translation: CSVRGSGRANEQFF.

This clonotype has a handful of counts. The chain carries TRBV12-3 or TRBV12-4 and TRBJ1-5, with D uncertain. Trimming took 8 bases from V and 4 from J, leaving 9 bases between them. The CDR3 totals 12 residues. The CDR3 protein is CASARGNQPQHF. The CDR3 bases are TGTGCCAGCGCACGGGGTAATCAGCCCCAGCATTTT.

This clonotype has more than one count but fewer than ten. This sequence joins TRBV18 and TRBJ2-7; 7 bases are a match to TRBD1. Germline-derived CDR1 and CDR2 are KGHSH and LQKENI. V trimming: 3 bases; J trimming: 6 bases; junction bases outside the gene matches: 14. The CDR3 spans 16 residues. The CDR3 bases are TGTGCCAGCTCACCGTCCCGGGACAGAGGGATCTTCGAGCAGTACTTC. It translates to CASSPSRDRGIFEQYF.